A single sample gave rise to the 7 T cell receptor beta chains below, sequenced in a study of response to subunit inactivated influenza vaccine. TCRdb analysed the RT-PCR reads with MiXCR anew, one entry per CDR3 protein. The data show roughly 160,000 distinct CDR3 sequences, with about 11% seen just once and around 11% held by the top ten. The sequencing used non-naive T cells sorted from PBMCs, collected 45 days after vaccination. These receptors were taken from a man between 45 and 60 years old who received an inactivated influenza vaccine.

This clonotype was seen more than once but under ten times. The chain employs TRBV7-3 and TRBJ2-1, with TRBD1 as a possible D gene (6 bases). The germline V and J ends were trimmed by 4 bases and 13 bases, with 14 bases remaining between them. This CDR3 contains 12 residues. The germline gives CDR1 SGHTA, CDR2 FQGTGA. CDR3 DNA: TGTGCCAGCAGCTCACAGGGCCTCTCACAGTTCTTC. It translates to CASSSQGLSQFF.

There are a few counts of this clonotype. This rearrangement joins TRBV2 to TRBJ2-2; D gene unclear. Trimming took 4 bases from V and 1 from J, leaving 4 bases between them. Looked up from germline, CDR1 is SNHLY and CDR2 is FYNNEI. The CDR3 loop spans 13 amino acids. CDR3 nucleotides: TGTGCCAGCAGTGGGGGGAACACCGGGGAGCTGTTTTTT. It is translated as CASSGGNTGELFF.

This clonotype was detected only a few times. The chain employs TRBV7-2 and TRBJ2-3; D not certain. Germline V gene data show CDR1 as SGHTA and CDR2 as FQGNSA. This CDR3 is built from 12 residues. V was trimmed by 5 bases and J by 4 bases, leaving 7 bases between them. CDR3 in DNA: TGTGCCAGCAGCCCCAACGCAGATACGCAGTATTTT. Its translation: CASSPNADTQYF. Full variable domain (missing parts from reference TRBV7-2 and TRBJ2-3): GAGVSQSPSNKVTEKGKDVELRCDPISGHTALYWYRQSLGQGLEFLIYFQGNSAPDKSGLPSDRFSAERTGGSVSTLTIQRTQQEDSAVYLCASSPNADTQYFGPGTRLTVL.

This clonotype showed up many times. The V and J genes are TRBV6-1 and TRBJ2-7; perhaps TRBD1 as D (5 bases). This CDR3 has 15 residues. The germline V gene encodes CDR1 MNHNS and CDR2 SASEGT. Between the trimmed V and J ends, which lost 0 bases and 5 bases, there was a span of 14 bases. This chain's CDR3 is CASSEAAGSSHEQYF. In nucleotides, the CDR3 is TGTGCCAGCAGTGAAGCCGCAGGGTCTTCCCACGAGCAGTACTTC.

V and J are TRBV20-1 and TRBJ1-2; 7 bases fit TRBD1. There are 11 residues in the CDR3. CDR1 is DFQATT, CDR2 SNEGSKA, per germline (reference sequence). V lost 3 bases and J lost 12; bases outside the gene matches: 7. The DNA of the CDR3 is TGCAGTGCTAGTGTAGGGGGCCGGGACACCTTC. This translates into CSASVGGRDTF.

This clonotype was counted between two and nine times. The rearrangement links TRBV2 to TRBJ2-5; TRBD1 aligns across 8 bases. CDR3 length: 16 residues. Per germline, CDR1 SNHLY and CDR2 FYNNEI. V shed 3 bases, J shed 2 bases, and the junction held 8 bases outside the gene matches. The CDR3 DNA follows: TGTGCCAGCAGTGAGAGGACAGGGCGGATACAAGAGACCCAGTACTTC. Encoded protein: CASSERTGRIQETQYF.

The V call is TRBV28, the J call TRBJ1-4; 7 bases match TRBD1. Looked up from germline, CDR1 is MDHEN and CDR2 is SYDVKM. CDR3 size: 15 residues. The junction had 9 bases not matched to a gene; V was cut back by 6 bases and J by 5 bases. This CDR3 is CASRLQGSVNEKLFF. CDR3 DNA: TGTGCCAGCAGGCTACAGGGGTCGGTAAATGAAAAACTGTTTTTT.